This T cell receptor beta chain is from a study of cytomegalovirus exposure and HLA in healthy donors. Across the whole study: The early release's HLA-typed donors yielded 65 million to 85 million unique TCRs.

The trim removed 6 bases at V and 2 bases at J, leaving 4 bases unmatched. The CDR3 contains 14 residues. The germline V gene has CDR1 MNHEY and CDR2 SMNVEV (reference sequence). The PCR had 60 Vbeta and 13 Jbeta primers. The method was immunoSEQ multiplex PCR; TCRdb's version includes in-frame clones alone and lacks a portion of them. The table has under 140,000 clones, about three quarters seen once. The specimen was PBMCs. This receptor was obtained from a woman in her twenties or thirties in good health and CMV-seronegative. The chain employs TRBV27 and TRBJ2-5, with 9 nucleotides matching TRBD1. The CDR3 DNA sequence: TGTGCCAGCAGCCCCGACAGGGGGCAAGAGACCCAGTACTTC. It encodes CASSPDRGQETQYF.